This T cell receptor beta chain emerged from a study of CDR3 diversity in severe acne. One entry per CDR3 protein results from TCRdb running MiXCR on the PCR reads. Among under 95,000 distinct CDR3 sequences listed, about 52% were seen once. In germline, CDR1 is MNHNS, CDR2 SASEGT. Trimming took off 3 bases at V and 8 bases at J, with 20 bases between the two ends. This CDR3 is 16 amino acids long. This receptor was taken from a male donor in good health, serving as a control. J is TRBJ1-3 and V is TRBV6-1; perhaps TRBD1 as D (6 bases). Source material: blood. The DNA of the CDR3 is TGTGCCAGCAGTGAGGGGGCCAGATGGGATGGCTACACCATATATTTT. Encoded protein: CASSEGARWDGYTIYF.